The rows below give T cell receptor beta chains drawn from one sample of a study of blood T cell repertoires in COVID-19. Sequenced by immunoSEQ multiplex PCR; TCRdb stores in-frame clones only, minus some. This sample has about 44,000 clones, with 82% found just once. Sequencing used peripheral blood. The receptor set was obtained from a woman aged 70 to 79 with acute or convalescent COVID-19. Each CDR3 is given with its conserved first and last residue. A D gene is named only where the DNA matches it firmly. Clone size appears in some rows only: once, few, many, or a class for an expanded clone.

TRBV6-2/TRBV6-3	TRBJ1-5	TRBD1	.	CASTPGGKGQPQHF	TGTGCCAGCACCCCAGGGGGAAAAGGTCAGCCCCAGCATTTT
TRBV7-2	TRBJ1-6	TRBD1	.	CASSLDRSTSPLHF	TGTGCCAGCAGCTTGGACAGGTCCACCTCACCCCTCCACTTT
TRBV7-3	TRBJ2-1	TRBD2	.	CASSLTRPSGSAEQFF	TGTGCCAGCAGCTTAACGAGGCCTAGCGGGAGCGCTGAGCAGTTCTTC
TRBV2	TRBJ2-5	.	.	CAGNSDQETQYF	TGTGCCGGTAACAGTGACCAAGAGACCCAGTACTTC
TRBV12-3/TRBV12-4	TRBJ2-7	.	.	CASSLVASYEQYF	TGTGCCAGCAGTTTAGTGGCCTCCTACGAGCAGTACTTC
TRBV27	TRBJ2-1	.	.	CASSRFESTSFLMNNEQFF	TGTGCCAGCAGTCGCTTTGAAAGCACTAGCTTTTTAATGAACAATGAGCAGTTCTTC
TRBV7-9	TRBJ1-2	TRBD1	once	CASSFYPGQGYGYTF	TGTGCCAGCAGCTTTTACCCGGGACAGGGATACGGCTACACCTTC
TRBV7-8	TRBJ2-7	TRBD2	.	CASGKGLAGGAGYEQYF	TGTGCCAGCGGAAAGGGACTAGCGGGAGGCGCAGGCTACGAGCAGTACTTC
TRBV29-1	TRBJ1-2	.	.	CSVGSLDPTGGYTF	TGCAGCGTTGGCAGCTTGGACCCAACGGGGGGCTACACCTTC
TRBV29-1	TRBJ2-7	.	once	CSGSSAYEQYF	TGCAGCGGGTCTAGCGCCTACGAGCAGTACTTC
TRBV19	TRBJ2-7	.	.	CASSGQGIYEQYF	TGTGCCAGTAGTGGCCAGGGGATTTACGAGCAGTACTTC
TRBV12-3/TRBV12-4	TRBJ1-3	.	.	CASSLSSGNTIYF	TGTGCCAGCAGTTTATCGTCTGGAAACACCATATATTTT
TRBV9	TRBJ1-3	.	few	CASNPDGSSGNTIYF	TGTGCCAGCAACCCGGACGGGAGCTCTGGAAACACCATATATTTT
TRBV9	TRBJ2-5	.	.	CASSGVSQETQYF	TGTGCCAGCAGCGGTGTCAGCCAAGAGACCCAGTACTTC
TRBV4-3	TRBJ2-2	TRBD2	.	CASSQDSASGGLRTGELFF	TGCGCCAGCAGCCAAGACTCGGCTAGCGGGGGGCTTAGGACCGGGGAGCTGTTTTTT
TRBV3-1/TRBV3-2	TRBJ2-5	TRBD2	.	CASSRGLAGGRETQYF	TGTGCCAGCAGCCGTGGACTAGCGGGAGGGAGAGAGACCCAGTACTTC
TRBV28	TRBJ1-2	TRBD1	few	CASSLGGTLARGYGYTF	TGTGCCAGCAGTCTCGGAGGAACTCTCGCCAGGGGGTATGGCTACACCTTC
TRBV27	TRBJ2-7	.	.	CASPTGSGEYEQYF	TGTGCCAGCCCTACAGGGAGTGGGGAATACGAGCAGTACTTC
TRBV30	TRBJ1-6	.	.	CAWSADIHNSPLHF	TGTGCCTGGAGCGCGGACATCCATAATTCACCCCTCCACTTT
TRBV5-6	TRBJ2-4	.	.	CASNVRRRGLVDIQYF	TGTGCCAGCAATGTCCGGCGAAGGGGGTTAGTAGACATTCAGTACTTC
TRBV28	TRBJ2-1	TRBD1	.	CASRRRQGADEQFF	TGTGCCAGCCGACGAAGACAGGGGGCTGATGAGCAGTTCTTC
TRBV18	TRBJ1-1	.	.	CASSPGGETEAFF	TGTGCCAGCTCACCAGGCGGGGAGACTGAAGCTTTCTTT
TRBV9	TRBJ1-3	TRBD1	.	CASSVDRGRAGNTIYF	TGTGCCAGCAGCGTCGACAGGGGTAGGGCAGGAAACACCATATATTTT
TRBV7-7	TRBJ2-5	.	.	CASSQGSAPETQYF	TGTGCTAGCAGCCAAGGTAGCGCCCCAGAGACCCAGTACTTC
TRBV4-3	TRBJ2-2	TRBD1	.	CASSRGTGGTGELFF	TGCGCCAGCAGCCGTGGGACAGGGGGGACCGGGGAGCTGTTTTTT
TRBV9	TRBJ2-1	TRBD2	once	CASSVGPGLAPGEQFF	TGTGCCAGCAGCGTAGGACCGGGACTAGCGCCAGGGGAGCAGTTCTTC
TRBV19	TRBJ1-4	TRBD1	once	CASSPQGEKEKLFF	TGTGCCAGTAGCCCACAGGGGGAGAAGGAAAAACTGTTTTTT
TRBV11-3	TRBJ1-5	TRBD1	once	CASRVGQPAQPQHF	TGTGCCAGCAGGGTGGGACAGCCGGCTCAGCCCCAGCATTTT
TRBV7-9	TRBJ2-1	TRBD2	.	CASSRTSGENNEQFF	TGTGCCAGCAGTCGTACTAGCGGGGAAAACAATGAGCAGTTCTTC
TRBV30	TRBJ2-5	.	.	CAWKINTLETQYF	TGTGCCTGGAAGATAAACACCTTAGAGACCCAGTACTTC
TRBV11-2	TRBJ2-1	TRBD2	.	CASSLGLAGVGEQFF	TGTGCCAGCAGCTTGGGACTAGCGGGAGTGGGTGAGCAGTTCTTC
TRBV5-1	TRBJ2-2	.	few	CASHLGGSQPGELFF	TGCGCCAGCCACTTAGGGGGATCCCAACCCGGGGAGCTGTTTTTT
TRBV6-5	TRBJ1-5	TRBD1	.	CASRPTGMSNQPQHF	TGTGCCAGCAGACCGACAGGGATGAGCAATCAGCCCCAGCATTTT
TRBV18	TRBJ2-2	TRBD1	.	CASSHRGAGELFF	TGTGCCAGCTCGCACAGGGGAGCCGGGGAGCTGTTTTTT
TRBV30	TRBJ2-7	TRBD2	.	CAWSAGGGLGFSYEQYF	TGTGCCTGGAGTGCGGGAGGGGGGCTGGGATTCTCCTACGAGCAGTACTTC